Following are 22 T cell receptor beta chains from one sample sequenced in a study of brain T cells in children with intractable seizures. Generated by immunoSEQ multiplex PCR, the TCRdb table keeps only in-frame clones and is missing some. Here the sample spans fewer than 85,000 clones, just over 90% being singletons. This material consisted of peripheral blood, taken at surgery. The receptor set was obtained from a boy younger than two with tuberous sclerosis and intractable seizures.

V usage is TRBV7-9 and J usage is TRBJ2-3, with 8 positions matching TRBD2. The CDR3 is 17 residues long. Germline V gives CDR1 SEHNR, CDR2 FQNEAQ (reference sequence). J lost 2 bases, V lost 5 bases, and 12 bases had no gene match. The CDR3 reads CASSLPRERGITDTQYF. Written as DNA, the CDR3 is TGTGCCAGCAGCCTCCCGAGGGAGCGGGGGATCACAGATACGCAGTATTTT.

J is TRBJ1-1 and V is TRBV9; no firm D call. Germline CDR1 is SGDLS and CDR2 is YYNGEE. The V and J ends lost 5 bases and 5 bases respectively, with 16 bases between them. The CDR3 runs 14 residues. In nucleotides, the CDR3 is TGTGCCAGCAGTCAAGGCAGCTTCGAGACTGAAGCTTTCTTT. It is translated as CASSQGSFETEAFF.

The chain links TRBV5-1 to TRBJ2-7; 9 bases line up with TRBD1. V trimming: 4 bases; J trimming: 3 bases; junction bases outside the gene matches: 11. The CDR3 is made up of 16 amino acids. Germline CDR1 SGHRS, CDR2 YFSETQ. CDR3 DNA sequence: TGCGCCAGCAGCCAACTCCACCGGGACAGGGACTACGAGCAGTACTTC. This encodes CASSQLHRDRDYEQYF.

CDR3 bases: TGTGCCATCAGAGAACAGGGCTCTGGAAACACCATATATTTT. It specifies CAIREQGSGNTIYF. The chain uses TRBV10-3 and TRBJ1-3, with D perhaps TRBD1 (6 bases). Per germline, CDR1 ENHRY and CDR2 SYGVKD. CDR3 length: 14 amino acids. V was clipped by 6 bases and J by 0 bases, with 9 bases between them.

The rearrangement uses TRBV12-3 or TRBV12-4 and TRBJ2-1, with 8 bases fitting TRBD2. The CDR3 has 13 amino acids. Losses at the gene ends were 10 bases for V and 2 bases for J; bases not matched to a gene: 4. In DNA form, the CDR3 reads TGTGCCACAACCGGGAGGGCCTACAATGAGCAGTTCTTC. This encodes CATTGRAYNEQFF.

The chain carries TRBV3-1 (or the pseudogene TRBV3-2) and TRBJ1-3, with D possibly being TRBD1 (6 bases). This CDR3 has 14 amino acids. Germline loops: CDR1 LGHDT, CDR2 YNNKEL (reference sequence). V dropped 10 bases and J dropped 4 bases, with 17 bases sitting between them. The CDR3 nucleotides read TGTGCCACTCACGGGGGGGGGCTCGGAAACACCATATATTTT. Translating gives CATHGGGLGNTIYF.

The rearrangement uses TRBV5-4 and TRBJ2-5; 12 nucleotides agree with TRBD2. The trim removed 4 bases at V and 5 bases at J, leaving 6 bases unmatched. The germline CDR1 and CDR2 sequences are SGHNT and YYREEE (reference sequence). The CDR3 totals 15 residues. CDR3 region: CASSLLAGGQETQYF. The CDR3 DNA is TGTGCCAGCAGCCTACTAGCGGGAGGTCAGGAGACCCAGTACTTC.

This chain links TRBV19 with TRBJ1-2, with 9 bases fitting TRBD1. Looked up from germline, CDR1 is LNHDA and CDR2 is SQIVND (reference sequence). This CDR3 region has 15 residues. Losses at the gene ends were 4 bases for V and 4 bases for J; bases not matched to a gene: 7. The CDR3 reads CASSKATGGSYGYTF. The DNA of the CDR3 is TGTGCCAGTAGTAAAGCCACAGGGGGCTCCTATGGCTACACCTTC.

This chain uses TRBV9 with TRBJ2-1; 9 bases align to TRBD2. Germline V CDR1 and CDR2: SGDLS, YYNGEE. J lost 2 bases, V lost 2 bases, and 2 bases had no gene match. The CDR3 is 15 residues long. CDR3 loop: CASSVSGRAYNEQFF. DNA for the CDR3: TGTGCCAGCAGCGTTAGCGGGAGAGCCTACAATGAGCAGTTCTTC. The variable domain in full, with the rest retrieved from reference TRBV9 and TRBJ2-1, is DSGVTQTPKHLITATGQRVTLRCSPRSGDLSVYWYQQSLDQGLQFLIQYYNGEERAKGNILERFSAQQFPDLHSELNLSSLELGDSALYFCASSVSGRAYNEQFFGPGTRLTVL.

The V gene is TRBV9, the J gene TRBJ2-5; a possible D gene is TRBD1 (5 bases). The CDR3 has 13 residues. V was clipped by 5 bases and J by 5 bases, with 13 bases between them. The germline V gene encodes CDR1 SGDLS and CDR2 YYNGEE. CDR3 sequence reads: CASSQGEYETQYF. Written as DNA, the CDR3 is TGTGCCAGCAGTCAAGGGGAATACGAGACCCAGTACTTC.

The gene calls are TRBV19 and TRBJ1-4; 8 nucleotides match TRBD1. This CDR3 spans 13 amino acids. Trimming cost V 3 bases and J 7 bases; bases outside gene matches: 1. CDR1 and CDR2 (germline): LNHDA, SQIVND (reference sequence). The CDR3 sequence: CASSITGGEKLFF. CDR3 DNA sequence: TGTGCCAGTAGTATCACAGGGGGTGAAAAACTGTTTTTT.

The chain links TRBV9 to TRBJ2-4; no definite D call. The CDR3 contains 14 residues. From germline, CDR1 is SGDLS and CDR2 YYNGEE. Trimming stripped 2 bases from V and 9 bases from J, with 15 bases between. The CDR3 reads CASSVFSSGTIQYF. CDR3 nucleotides: TGTGCCAGCAGCGTGTTTTCTAGTGGCACCATTCAGTACTTC.

This chain uses TRBV6-1 with TRBJ2-7; D is unresolved. CDR1 is MNHNS, CDR2 SASEGT, per germline. The CDR3 has 14 residues. The V and J ends lost 3 bases and 0 bases respectively, with 9 bases between them. The CDR3 loop is CASSDRIFSYEQYF. DNA for the CDR3: TGTGCCAGCAGTGACAGGATCTTCTCCTACGAGCAGTACTTC.

The rearrangement links TRBV30 to TRBJ1-2; TRBD1 might be the D (6 bases). Deletions cut 3 bases from V and 4 bases from J, with 12 bases between. The CDR3 is 13 residues long. Germline V gene data show CDR1 as GTSNPN and CDR2 as SVGIG (reference sequence). CDR3 DNA: TGTGCCTGGAGCCAGACAGGAGCCTATGGCTACACCTTC. Amino acids: CAWSQTGAYGYTF.

This chain connects TRBV19 to TRBJ2-4; no firm D call. The length of the CDR3 is 12 residues. V shed 3 bases and J shed 7 bases, with 7 bases lying between them. From germline, CDR1 is LNHDA and CDR2 SQIVND (reference sequence). The CDR3 reads CASSIAVNIQYF. In DNA form, the CDR3 reads TGTGCCAGTAGTATCGCAGTGAACATTCAGTACTTC.

The chain recombines TRBV5-5 with TRBJ2-7, with D possibly matching TRBD1 (6 bases). The V and J ends lost 0 bases and 5 bases respectively, with 12 bases between them. CDR1 SGHKS and CDR2 YYEKEE come from the germline V gene (reference sequence). The CDR3 is 14 residues long. The chain's CDR3 is CASSLANREHEQYF. CDR3 DNA sequence: TGTGCCAGCAGCTTGGCAAACAGGGAGCACGAGCAGTACTTC.

The V gene is TRBV19, the J gene TRBJ1-2; D gene uncertain. Germline CDR1 reads LNHDA; CDR2 reads SQIVND (reference sequence). This CDR3 is built from 13 residues. The V end lost 7 bases, the J end lost 1 base, and 10 bases lay between the germline ends. CDR3 protein: CASTPTVNYGYTF. CDR3 nucleotide sequence: TGTGCCAGTACCCCGACTGTTAACTATGGCTACACCTTC.

The V gene is TRBV5-6, the J gene TRBJ2-3; 10 bases are a match to TRBD2. Trimming removed 4 bases from V and 2 bases from J; junction bases left unmatched: 7. The CDR3 has 16 amino acids. Per germline, CDR1 SGHDT and CDR2 YYEEEE. In DNA, the CDR3 is TGTGCCAGCAGCCAATTACTAGCGGGGTTCACAGATACGCAGTATTTT. This translates into CASSQLLAGFTDTQYF.

The V gene is TRBV27, the J gene TRBJ1-1; no definite D call. CDR3 length equals 13 residues. With 5 bases removed from V and 2 bases from J, the gap between germline ends came to 9 bases. Germline loops: CDR1 MNHEY, CDR2 SMNVEV (reference sequence). The CDR3 sequence is CASSHRPNTEAFF. CDR3 coding DNA: TGTGCCAGCAGTCATCGGCCCAACACTGAAGCTTTCTTT.

V is TRBV19 and J is TRBJ2-7, with D possibly TRBD1 on 6 matching bases. CDR1 LNHDA and CDR2 SQIVND come from the germline V gene (reference sequence). V was shortened by 5 bases and J by 2 bases, with 10 bases between the two germline ends. This CDR3 has 13 residues. The CDR3 spells CASSPGQTYEQYF. As DNA, the CDR3 is TGTGCCAGTAGTCCAGGACAGACCTACGAGCAGTACTTC. The variable domain in full, with the rest retrieved from reference TRBV19 and TRBJ2-7, is DGGITQSPKYLFRKEGQNVTLSCEQNLNHDAMYWYRQDPGQGLRLIYYSQIVNDFQKGDIAEGYSVSREKKESFPLTVTSAQKNPTAFYLCASSPGQTYEQYFGPGTRLTVT.

The V gene is TRBV27, the J gene TRBJ2-7; TRBD1 agrees at 7 bases. CDR3 length: 15 residues. Losses at the gene ends were 0 bases for V and 1 base for J; bases not matched to a gene: 3. Germline lookup yields CDR1 MNHEY and CDR2 SMNVEV (reference sequence). Here the CDR3 reads CASSLSGGSSYEQYF. The CDR3 DNA reads as TGTGCCAGCAGTTTATCAGGGGGCTCTTCCTACGAGCAGTACTTC.

This chain links TRBV11-3 with TRBJ2-7; TRBD2 agrees at 9 bases. Trimming took 5 bases from V and 5 from J; bases not matched to a gene: 10. This CDR3 contains 15 residues. Germline CDR1 is SGHNT and CDR2 is YENEEA. CDR3 in DNA: TGTGCCAGCAGCCCGGTAGCGGGGGCTCCGGACGAGCAGTACTTC. Protein product: CASSPVAGAPDEQYF.